This T cell receptor (beta chain) was profiled in a study of TIL therapy for anti-PD-1-resistant metastatic lung cancer. Looking at the study overall: Progressing patients received lymphodepletion, expanded TIL infusion and IL-2. Median tumor mutation burden was under 1.6 mutations per megabase.

Study-level findings and limits: TIL clonotype persistence in blood showed no apparent association with response.

This was the immunoSEQ v3 assay. Sequencing depth was approximately 2 million read pairs for survey level, about 5-6 million for deep. The assay was immunoSEQ multiplex PCR, and TCRdb's table has in-frame clones only and misses some. The table includes fewer than 20,000 clones, 74% detected once. Time point given: pre-treatment sample, taken before nivolumab and TIL therapy. Germline assignment: CDR1 SGHRS and CDR2 YFSETQ. CDR3 size: 20 residues. V shed 4 bases, J shed 9 bases, and the junction held 26 bases outside the gene matches. As to this clone: The antigen remains undetermined.

The chain uses TRBV5-1 and TRBJ2-1; TRBD2 matches 9 bases. The material was blood, obtained at baseline. This TCR came from a person aged 25-85 years with non-small cell lung cancer. Here the CDR3 DNA reads TGCGCCAGCAGCCCCGCCCATTCTATAGGGGATAGCGGGAGTCTCTCTGAGCAGTTCTTC. Its translation is CASSPAHSIGDSGSLSEQFF.